This TCR beta chain was captured by sequencing in a study of T cells in Graves' hyperthyroidism and ophthalmopathy (dated by TCRdb to between 2018 and 2021). The study in broad terms: Peripheral blood was sampled at the time of initial diagnosis, prior to any treatment. To identify TCR V-J signatures that set the groups apart, the researchers used a discovery cohort of 100 patients, made up of 43 with Graves' ophthalmopathy and 57 with stable Graves' hyperthyroidism. Prospective prediction of ophthalmopathy was tested in an independent validation cohort of about 19 hyperthyroidism patients and 15 to 17 patients who later progressed to ophthalmopathy. The 85 to 100 discovery patients were randomly split 7:3 into training and test sets. Thyroid tissue and blood T-cell repertoires from six Graves' hyperthyroidism patients were also compared in the study. Following sampling, methimazole starting at 30 mg daily was given to hyperthyroidism patients, and high-dose intravenous methylprednisolone was given to ophthalmopathy patients. The paper describes TCR Vbeta CDR3 sequencing of 135 peripheral blood samples, made up of approximately 40 ophthalmopathy patients, roughly 75 hyperthyroidism patients and 17 progressor patients.

The TCR beta CDR3 regions were amplified from RNA transcripts. The TCR CDR3 was subjected to a first round of RT-PCR using the HTBI primer set and the Qiagen OneStep RT-PCR kit. Libraries were constructed in a second round of multiplex PCR, after which size selection and purification were carried out. The libraries were sequenced on an Illumina HiSeq2000 using paired-end 100 bp reads. The published analysis was carried out like this. SOAPnuke was used to process the raw data, throwing out any read that contained adapters or uncalled bases, had a mean Phred below 15, or lacked an exact constant-primer or identifier match. High-quality paired reads were merged using COPE v1.2.5, and each unique nucleotide sequence was defined as a clonotype. MiTCR v1.1 was used to align the clonotypes against IMGT TRBV, TRBD and TRBJ reference segments. Analysis was restricted to V-J combinations with a frequency above 0.0001, which covered about 99% of repertoires. A TCS score was defined as the ratio between F50 (clonal expansion) and ExV (chaos), using BLOSUM62-based TCRdist between CDR3 peptides within each V-J. Welch's t-statistics and random forest reduced some 510 V-J features to 13, which were used in a naive Bayes classifier (R e1071). Using fastp at Q25 and MiXCR, TCRdb reprocessed the public reads and kept productive beta chains. Rows with a matching CDR3 protein are joined into one entry that keeps the most common DNA and genes. The authors' filters were not applied to this entry. Here the sample has 360,000 or so distinct CDR3 sequences; roughly 15% occur a single time. The ten largest clones add up to roughly a fifth of the sample.

The study at large found these results: A model built on a 13 V-J signature distinguished ophthalmopathy from stable hyperthyroidism, reaching approximately 89% sensitivity and 81.08% specificity in cross-validation and 80%/75% in testing. In validation, the model predicted progression to ophthalmopathy a median of approximately 6.3 months before onset, with roughly 68% sensitivity and just under 75% specificity. Most expanded thyroid clonotypes (frequency above 0.001) were also detected in blood, suggesting blood repertoires may reflect thyroid immune responses. No statistical method was used to fix the sample size in advance, and group allocation was not hidden from the investigators.

Ophthalmopathy patients had moderately to severely active disease, Clinical Activity Score of at least 3, NOSPECS grade of at least 4, and duration under 3 months. Exclusion was applied to patients with uncontrolled infections, other autoimmune diseases, pregnancy or lactation. Diagnoses were established on the basis of clinical symptoms, serum thyroxine and TRAb, thyroid ultrasound, and orbital computed tomography. Ficoll-Paque density gradient centrifugation was used to isolate PBMCs from approximately 10 ml of fresh peripheral blood. Trizol reagent was used to extract total RNA, and RNA quality was then checked on an Agilent 2100 Bioanalyzer. The CDR3 covers 15 residues, taking in both the cysteine and the phenylalanine. Just CDR3 DNA is preserved here, 45 bases in frame from base 1. CDR1 and CDR2 are drawn from the germline V gene: SGDLS, YYNGEE. The junction carries 13 bases between V and J, which are trimmed by 0 bases and 5 bases respectively.

Concerning this clonotype: This receptor's antigen is unknown. No much larger clone exists at a distance of one base, and base qualities are not known.

Sequencing input: blood. The sequence was obtained from a woman aged 55-69 years with Graves' ophthalmopathy. Recombination joined TRBV9 with TRBJ2-3; the best D guess is TRBD2, with 6 bases matching. CDR3 protein: CASSVAGEVIDTQYF. The nucleotides are TGTGCCAGCAGCGTAGCCGGGGAGGTGATAGATACGCAGTATTTT.